These 19 T cell receptor beta chains came from one sample sequenced in a study of cytomegalovirus exposure and HLA in healthy donors. The protocol was immunoSEQ multiplex PCR, while the TCRdb copy is restricted to in-frame clones and leaves out a portion. Of some 150,000 clones listed, 75% to 90% are singletons. The material sequenced was PBMCs. Receptors were obtained from a man aged 18 to 30 in good health and CMV-seropositive.

This clone was recorded a few times. CDR3 sequence (DNA): TGCGCCAGCAGCCAGGGAGTTTCCATCTCACCCCTCCACTTT. Residues: CASSQGVSISPLHF. The chain has TRBV4-1 and TRBJ1-6; no reliable D call. Trimming cost V 3 bases and J 10 bases, with 13 bases left between them. Per the germline V gene, CDR1 is MGHRA and CDR2 is YSYEKL. The CDR3 has 14 residues.

This chain joins TRBV6-6 and TRBJ1-2, with D unresolved. CDR1 and CDR2 (germline): MNHNY, SVGAGI (reference sequence). V was pared by 8 bases and J by 5 bases, with 6 bases between. The CDR3 length is 10 residues. The CDR3 loop reads CASRGYGYTF. CDR3 in DNA: TGTGCCAGCCGGGGATATGGCTACACCTTC.

The rearrangement joins TRBV5-4 to TRBJ2-3, with D possibly being TRBD1 (6 bases). The CDR3 sequence is 16 residues long. Germline V gene data show CDR1 as SGHNT and CDR2 as YYREEE (reference sequence). The germline V and J ends were trimmed by 4 bases and 2 bases, with 17 bases remaining between them. CDR3 DNA: TGTGCCAGCAGCCACGGGACATACGGTGACACAGATACGCAGTATTTT. This gives the protein CASSHGTYGDTDTQYF.

The chain is built from TRBV6-4 and TRBJ2-1, with TRBD1 matching 7 bases. Germline CDR1 is MRHNA and CDR2 is SNTAGT. V was pared by 2 bases and J by 2 bases, with 6 bases of the junction left unmatched. The CDR3 spans 16 residues. As DNA, the CDR3 is TGTGCCAGCAGTGACACCCCGGGACAGACCTACAATGAGCAGTTCTTC. Residues: CASSDTPGQTYNEQFF.

V gene TRBV27 combines with J gene TRBJ2-7, with D maybe TRBD1 (6 bases). Trimming cost V 4 bases and J 2 bases, with 12 bases left between them. CDR1 is MNHEY, CDR2 SMNVEV, per germline (reference sequence). The CDR3 has 14 amino acids. The CDR3 protein is CASSSNRQAYEQYF. The CDR3, as DNA: TGTGCCAGCAGTTCTAACCGACAGGCCTACGAGCAGTACTTC.

The chain combines TRBV7-9 with TRBJ2-1, with D perhaps TRBD2 (6 bases). The germline V gene encodes CDR1 SEHNR and CDR2 FQNEAQ (reference sequence). The CDR3 contains 16 residues. The ends were cut back, 2 bases at V and 8 bases at J, with 19 bases in the middle. The CDR3 reads CASSLLSTAASDEQFF. In DNA form, the CDR3 reads TGTGCCAGCAGCTTACTTTCCACGGCAGCTAGCGATGAGCAGTTCTTC.

The chain combines TRBV7-6 with TRBJ1-1; no clear D gene. V shed 5 bases and J shed 4 bases, with 14 bases lying between them. CDR3 size: 14 residues. Germline-derived CDR1 and CDR2 are SGHVS and FNYEAQ. CDR3: CASSHTQRGTEAFF. The CDR3 bases are TGTGCCAGCAGCCATACGCAACGGGGCACTGAAGCTTTCTTT.

The rearrangement uses TRBV19 and TRBJ1-4, with TRBD1 as a possible D gene (6 bases). The CDR3 extends over 13 amino acids. The germline V and J ends were trimmed by 5 bases and 5 bases, with 9 bases remaining between them. Germline V gene data show CDR1 as LNHDA and CDR2 as SQIVND (reference sequence). The CDR3 bases are TGTGCCAGTAGTGTCAGGGGAAATGAAAAACTGTTTTTT. Translation: CASSVRGNEKLFF.

The chain carries TRBV7-2 and TRBJ2-2; the D gene is possibly TRBD1 (6 bases). The CDR3 runs to 15 residues. CDR1 SGHTA and CDR2 FQGNSA come from the germline V gene. Trimming left V 6 bases short and J 0 bases short, with 11 bases between. CDR3 residues: CASRPWTANTGELFF. The CDR3 DNA reads as TGTGCCAGCAGGCCCTGGACAGCGAACACCGGGGAGCTGTTTTTT. The complete variable domain, with remaining parts taken from reference TRBV7-2 and TRBJ2-2, reads GAGVSQSPSNKVTEKGKDVELRCDPISGHTALYWYRQSLGQGLEFLIYFQGNSAPDKSGLPSDRFSAERTGGSVSTLTIQRTQQEDSAVYLCASRPWTANTGELFFGEGSRLTVL.

The chain carries TRBV7-9 and TRBJ2-1, with 7 bases fitting TRBD1. V shed 5 bases and J 5 bases; nucleotides not matched to a gene: 6. There are 14 residues in the CDR3. The germline gives CDR1 SEHNR, CDR2 FQNEAQ (reference sequence). The DNA for the CDR3 is TGTGCCAGCAGCCCCGGGACAGCCCACAATGAGCAGTTCTTC. Translating gives CASSPGTAHNEQFF. Drawing the rest from reference TRBV7-9 and TRBJ2-1, the complete variable domain is DTGVSQNPRHKITKRGQNVTFRCDPISEHNRLYWYRQTLGQGPEFLTYFQNEAQLEKSRLLSDRFSAERPKGSFSTLEIQRTEQGDSAMYLCASSPGTAHNEQFFGPGTRLTVL.

The sample holds one count of this clone. The rearrangement links TRBV6-4 to TRBJ1-2, with TRBD1 identical over 7 bases. The CDR3 has 15 residues. With V trimmed by 6 bases and J by 5 bases, 12 bases remained unmatched. Germline V gene lookup returns CDR1 MRHNA and CDR2 SNTAGT. The CDR3 protein is CASSPEGGASYGYTF. The DNA for the CDR3 is TGTGCCAGCAGCCCCGAAGGGGGCGCAAGTTATGGCTACACCTTC.

The rearrangement joins TRBV14 to TRBJ1-2; D remains ambiguous. The CDR3 totals 15 residues. Germline CDR1 and CDR2: SGHDN and FVKESK. Trimming pared 0 bases from V and 4 bases from J, leaving 12 bases between. CDR3: CASSQEGEQPYGYTF. The CDR3 DNA follows: TGTGCCAGCAGCCAAGAAGGAGAGCAGCCCTATGGCTACACCTTC. The full variable domain, in which reference TRBV14 and TRBJ1-2 provide the parts outside the CDR3, is EAGVTQFPSHSVIEKGQTVTLRCDPISGHDNLYWYRRVMGKEIKFLLHFVKESKQDESGMPNNRFLAERTGGTYSTLKVQPAELEDSGVYFCASSQEGEQPYGYTFGSGTRLTVV.

The CDR3 coding sequence is TGTGCCAGCAGCTTGCTACTAGCGGGGTCTACGGAGCAGTACTTC. Protein sequence: CASSLLLAGSTEQYF. This sequence joins TRBV5-6 and TRBJ2-7, with 10 bases that match TRBD2. The germline CDR1 and CDR2 sequences are SGHDT and YYEEEE. The CDR3 runs 15 residues. The trim removed 1 base at V and 7 bases at J, leaving 8 bases unmatched.

The CDR3 is CASSSSGGGYIQYF. CDR3 bases: TGTGCCAGCAGCTCCAGCGGGGGGGGCTACATTCAGTACTTC. The rearrangement joins TRBV5-4 to TRBJ2-4, with 10 bases lining up with TRBD2. V gave up 3 bases and J gave up 8 bases; unmatched junction bases: 5. Germline CDR1 is SGHNT and CDR2 is YYREEE (reference sequence). CDR3 length: 14 residues. Variable domain in full (rest from reference TRBV5-4 and TRBJ2-4): ETGVTQSPTHLIKTRGQQVTLRCSSQSGHNTVSWYQQALGQGPQFIFQYYREEENGRGNFPPRFSGLQFPNYSSELNVNALELDDSALYLCASSSSGGGYIQYFGAGTRLSVL.

The genes are TRBV7-2 and TRBJ2-1; 7 bases are shared with TRBD1. The CDR3 has 16 residues. J lost 2 bases, V lost 5 bases, and 9 bases had no gene match. Germline-derived CDR1 and CDR2 are SGHTA and FQGNSA. CDR3 region: CASSQPPQGAYNEQFF. CDR3 DNA sequence: TGTGCCAGCAGCCAGCCCCCGCAGGGGGCCTACAATGAGCAGTTCTTC.

For the CDR3, the DNA is TGTGCCAGCAGTCCTCCGGGTCTTTTCTCCTACGAGCAGTACTTC. Translation: CASSPPGLFSYEQYF. This chain uses TRBV6-5 with TRBJ2-7, with D uncertain. In germline, CDR1 is MNHEY, CDR2 SVGAGI. The CDR3 is 15 residues long. V lost 5 bases and J lost 0, with 14 bases in between.

The rearrangement links TRBV2 to TRBJ1-3; D unclear. V was trimmed by 5 bases and J by 4 bases, leaving 6 bases between them. Germline CDR1 is SNHLY and CDR2 is FYNNEI. This CDR3 has 12 residues. This CDR3 is CASSSQGNTIYF. The DNA of the CDR3 is TGTGCCAGCAGTTCGCAGGGAAACACCATATATTTT. The full variable domain, its missing parts supplied by reference TRBV2 and TRBJ1-3, is EPEVTQTPSHQVTQMGQEVILRCVPISNHLYFYWYRQILGQKVEFLVSFYNNEISEKSEIFDDQFSVERPDGSNFTLKIRSTKLEDSAMYFCASSSQGNTIYFGEGSWLTVV.

The rearrangement joins TRBV6-1 to TRBJ2-7; TRBD2 agrees at 8 bases. After removal of 8 bases from V and 3 bases from J, the junction contained 3 bases not matched to a gene. Germline V gene sequence: CDR1 MNHNS, CDR2 SASEGT. CDR3 size: 12 residues. CDR3 sequence: CASSLAGYEQYF. The CDR3 DNA follows: TGTGCCAGCTCCCTAGCGGGCTACGAGCAGTACTTC.

DNA for the CDR3: TGTGCCAGCAGATTTAGCGGGGCTCCGGGCGGGGAGCTGTTTTTT. Its translation: CASRFSGAPGGELFF. The chain combines TRBV6-5 with TRBJ2-2; TRBD2 agrees at 8 bases. Germline CDR1 reads MNHEY; CDR2 reads SVGAGI. Unmatched junction bases numbered 10, after V lost 6 bases and J lost 7 bases. CDR3 size: 15 residues.